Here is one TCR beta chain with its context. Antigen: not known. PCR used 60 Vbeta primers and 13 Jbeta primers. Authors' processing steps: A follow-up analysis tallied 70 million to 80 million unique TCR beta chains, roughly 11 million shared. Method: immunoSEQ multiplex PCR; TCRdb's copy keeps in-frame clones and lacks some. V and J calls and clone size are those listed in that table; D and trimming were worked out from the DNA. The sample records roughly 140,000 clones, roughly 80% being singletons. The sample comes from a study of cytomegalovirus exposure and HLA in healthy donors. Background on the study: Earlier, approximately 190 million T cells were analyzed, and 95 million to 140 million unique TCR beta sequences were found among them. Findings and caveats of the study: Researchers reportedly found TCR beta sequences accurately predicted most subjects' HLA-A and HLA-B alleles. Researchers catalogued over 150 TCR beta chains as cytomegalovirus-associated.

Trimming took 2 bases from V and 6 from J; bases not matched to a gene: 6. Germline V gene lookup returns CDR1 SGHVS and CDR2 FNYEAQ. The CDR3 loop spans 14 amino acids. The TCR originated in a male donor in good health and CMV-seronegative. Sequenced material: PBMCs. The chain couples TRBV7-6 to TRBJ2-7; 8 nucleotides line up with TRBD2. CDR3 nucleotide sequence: TGTGCCAGCAGCTTAACAGCGGGAGTGCTCGAGCAGTACTTC. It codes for CASSLTAGVLEQYF.